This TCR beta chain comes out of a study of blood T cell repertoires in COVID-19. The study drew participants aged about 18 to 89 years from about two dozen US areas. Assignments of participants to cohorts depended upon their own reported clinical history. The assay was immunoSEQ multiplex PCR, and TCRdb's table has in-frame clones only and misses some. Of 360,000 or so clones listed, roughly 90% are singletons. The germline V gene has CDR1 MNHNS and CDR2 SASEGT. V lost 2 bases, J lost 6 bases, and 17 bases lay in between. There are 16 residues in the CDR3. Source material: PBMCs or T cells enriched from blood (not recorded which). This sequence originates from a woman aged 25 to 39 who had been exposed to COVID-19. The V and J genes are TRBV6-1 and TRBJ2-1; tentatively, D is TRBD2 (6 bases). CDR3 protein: CASSEFSSGPLNEQFF. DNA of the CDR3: TGTGCCAGCAGTGAATTCTCCAGCGGGCCGCTCAATGAGCAGTTCTTC.